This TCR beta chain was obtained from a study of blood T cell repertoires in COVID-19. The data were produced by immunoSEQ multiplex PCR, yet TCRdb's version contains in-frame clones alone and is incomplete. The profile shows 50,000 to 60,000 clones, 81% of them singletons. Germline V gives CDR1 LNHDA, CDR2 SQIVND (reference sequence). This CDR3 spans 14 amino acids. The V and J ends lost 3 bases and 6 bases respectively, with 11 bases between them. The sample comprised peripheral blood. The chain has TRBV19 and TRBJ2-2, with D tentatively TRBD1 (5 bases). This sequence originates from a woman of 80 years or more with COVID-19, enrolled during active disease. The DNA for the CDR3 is TGTGCCAGTAGTATTAGGGGCCAAGCCGGGGAGCTGTTTTTT. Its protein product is CASSIRGQAGELFF.